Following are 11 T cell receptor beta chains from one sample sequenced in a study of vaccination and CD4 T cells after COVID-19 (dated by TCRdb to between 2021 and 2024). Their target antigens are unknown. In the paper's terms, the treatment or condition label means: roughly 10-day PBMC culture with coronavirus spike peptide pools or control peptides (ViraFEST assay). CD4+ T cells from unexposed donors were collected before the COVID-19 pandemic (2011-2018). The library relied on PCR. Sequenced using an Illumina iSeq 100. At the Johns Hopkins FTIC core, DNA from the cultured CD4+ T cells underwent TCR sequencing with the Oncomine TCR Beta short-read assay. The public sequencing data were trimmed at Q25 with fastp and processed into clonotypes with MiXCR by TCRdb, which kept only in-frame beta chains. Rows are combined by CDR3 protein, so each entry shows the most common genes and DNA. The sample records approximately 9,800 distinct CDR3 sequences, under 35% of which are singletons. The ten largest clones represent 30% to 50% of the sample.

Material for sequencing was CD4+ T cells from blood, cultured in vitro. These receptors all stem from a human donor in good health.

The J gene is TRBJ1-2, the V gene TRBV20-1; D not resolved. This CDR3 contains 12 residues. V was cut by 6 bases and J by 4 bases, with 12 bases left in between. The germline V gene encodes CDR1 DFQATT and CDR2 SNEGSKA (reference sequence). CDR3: CSAKPTSYGYTF. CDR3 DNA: TGCAGTGCCAAACCGACATCCTATGGCTACACCTTC.

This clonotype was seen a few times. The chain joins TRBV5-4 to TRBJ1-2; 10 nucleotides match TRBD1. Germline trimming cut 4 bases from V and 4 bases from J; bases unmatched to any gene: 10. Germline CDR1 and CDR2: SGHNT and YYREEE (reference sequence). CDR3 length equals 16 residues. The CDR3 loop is CASSGTGVGIAYGYTF. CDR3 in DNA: TGTGCCAGCAGCGGGACAGGGGTAGGGATTGCCTATGGCTACACCTTC.

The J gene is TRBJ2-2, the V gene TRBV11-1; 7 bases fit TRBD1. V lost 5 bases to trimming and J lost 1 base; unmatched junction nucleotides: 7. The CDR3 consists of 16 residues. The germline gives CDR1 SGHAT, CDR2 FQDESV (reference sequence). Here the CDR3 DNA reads TGTGCCAGCAGCCACCAGGGACAGCTGAACACCGGGGAGCTGTTTTTT. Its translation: CASSHQGQLNTGELFF.

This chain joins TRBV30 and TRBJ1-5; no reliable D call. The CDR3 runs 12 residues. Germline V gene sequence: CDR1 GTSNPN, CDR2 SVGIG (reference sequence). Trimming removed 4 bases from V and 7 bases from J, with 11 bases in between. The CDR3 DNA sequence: TGTGCCTGGACCGATGTAGGGCAGCCCCAGCATTTT. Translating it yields CAWTDVGQPQHF.

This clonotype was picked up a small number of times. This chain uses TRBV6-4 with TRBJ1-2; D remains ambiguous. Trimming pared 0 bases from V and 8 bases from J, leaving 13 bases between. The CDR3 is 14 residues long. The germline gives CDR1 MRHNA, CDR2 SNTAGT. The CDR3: CASSDSMGGGGYTF. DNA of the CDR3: TGTGCCAGCAGTGACTCGATGGGCGGTGGCGGCTACACCTTC.

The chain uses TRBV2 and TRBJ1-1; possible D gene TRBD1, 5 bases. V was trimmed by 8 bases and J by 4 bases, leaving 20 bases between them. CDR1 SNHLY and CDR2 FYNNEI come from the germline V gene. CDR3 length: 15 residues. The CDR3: CASDQGLSVSTEAFF. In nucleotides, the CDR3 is TGTGCCAGCGATCAGGGCCTTTCCGTCAGCACTGAAGCTTTCTTT.

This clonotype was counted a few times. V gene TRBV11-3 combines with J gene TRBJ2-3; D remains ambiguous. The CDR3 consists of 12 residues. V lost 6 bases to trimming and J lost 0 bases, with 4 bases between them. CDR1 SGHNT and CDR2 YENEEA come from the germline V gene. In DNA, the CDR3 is TGTGCCAGCAGTCGTAGCACAGATACGCAGTATTTT. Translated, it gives CASSRSTDTQYF.

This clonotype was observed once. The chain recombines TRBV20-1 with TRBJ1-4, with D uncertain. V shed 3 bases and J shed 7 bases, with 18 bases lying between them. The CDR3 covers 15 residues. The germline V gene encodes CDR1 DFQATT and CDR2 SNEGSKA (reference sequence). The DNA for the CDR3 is TGCAGTGCTAGCGCCCGTGGGCTGGGGAGTGAAAAACTGTTTTTT. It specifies CSASARGLGSEKLFF.

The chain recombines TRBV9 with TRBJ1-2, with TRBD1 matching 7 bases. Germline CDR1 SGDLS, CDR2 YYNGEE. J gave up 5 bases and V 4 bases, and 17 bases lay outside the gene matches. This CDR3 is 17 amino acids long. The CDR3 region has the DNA TGTGCCAGCAGCCTGGGGGCCGAGACAGGGCCTCGATATGGCTACACCTTC. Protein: CASSLGAETGPRYGYTF.

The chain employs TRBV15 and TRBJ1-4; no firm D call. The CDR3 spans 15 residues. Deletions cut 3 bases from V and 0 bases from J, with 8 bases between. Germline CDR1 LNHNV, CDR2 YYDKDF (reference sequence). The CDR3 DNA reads TGTGCCACCAGCAGGGCGTCTGCAACTAATGAAAAACTGTTTTTT. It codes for CATSRASATNEKLFF. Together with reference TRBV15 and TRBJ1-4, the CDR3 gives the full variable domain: DAMVIQNPRYQVTQFGKPVTLSCSQTLNHNVMYWYQQKSSQAPKLLFHYYDKDFNNEADTPDNFQSRRPNTSFCFLDIRSPGLGDTAMYLCATSRASATNEKLFFGSGTQLSVL.

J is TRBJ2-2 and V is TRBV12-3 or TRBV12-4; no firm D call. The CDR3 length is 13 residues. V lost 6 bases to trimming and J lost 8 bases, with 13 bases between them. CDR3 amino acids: CASSRTSPGELFF. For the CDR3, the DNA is TGTGCCAGCAGCAGGACCAGCCCGGGGGAGCTGTTTTTT.